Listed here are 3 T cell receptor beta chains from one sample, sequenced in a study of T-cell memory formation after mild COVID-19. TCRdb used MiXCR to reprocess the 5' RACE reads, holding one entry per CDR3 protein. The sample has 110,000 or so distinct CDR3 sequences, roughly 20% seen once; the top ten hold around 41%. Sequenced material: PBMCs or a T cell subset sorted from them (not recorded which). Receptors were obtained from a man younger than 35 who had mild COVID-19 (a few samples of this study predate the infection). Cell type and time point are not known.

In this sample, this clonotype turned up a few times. Here the CDR3 DNA reads TGCGCCAGCAGCCAAGGTGGGGGGTTGGGTACTGAAGCTTTCTTT. Translation gives CASSQGGGLGTEAFF. The rearrangement joins TRBV4-1 to TRBJ1-1, with TRBD1 as a possible D gene (5 bases). With 1 base removed from V and 5 bases from J, the gap between germline ends came to 14 bases. The CDR3 extends over 15 amino acids. Germline V gene sequence: CDR1 MGHRA, CDR2 YSYEKL.

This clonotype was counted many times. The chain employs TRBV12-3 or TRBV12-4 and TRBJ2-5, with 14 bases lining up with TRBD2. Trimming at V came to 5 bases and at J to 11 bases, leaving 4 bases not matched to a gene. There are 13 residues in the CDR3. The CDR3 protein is CASSPGLAGVQYF. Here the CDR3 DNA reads TGTGCCAGCAGTCCGGGACTAGCGGGGGTACAGTACTTC.

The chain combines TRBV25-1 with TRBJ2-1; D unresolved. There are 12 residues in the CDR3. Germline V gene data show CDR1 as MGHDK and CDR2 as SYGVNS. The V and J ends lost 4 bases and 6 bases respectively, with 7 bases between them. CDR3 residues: CASSAAFNEQFF. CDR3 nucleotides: TGTGCCAGCAGTGCGGCCTTCAATGAGCAGTTCTTC. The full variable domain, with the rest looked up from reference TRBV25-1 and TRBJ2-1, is EADIYQTPRYLVIGTGKKITLECSQTMGHDKMYWYQQDPGMELHLIHYSYGVNSTEKGDLSSESTVSRIRTEHFPLTLESARPSHTSQYLCASSAAFNEQFFGPGTRLTVL.